These T cell receptor beta chains were read from a single sample in a study of a mutant IDH1 vaccine in newly diagnosed glioma. Clones were read by immunoSEQ multiplex PCR, and TCRdb kept only the in-frame ones, dropping some. This table has more than 80,000 clones, about 83% appearing once. The sample was PBMCs, taken from a glioma patient treated with radiotherapy, temozolomide or both. All receptors derive from a woman aged 50 to 60 with glioma. Each CDR3 is given with its conserved first and last residue. A D gene is named only where the DNA matches it firmly.

d_call j_call v_call cdr3_aa
. TRBJ2-1 TRBV18 CASSPLTGRTINNEQFF
. TRBJ1-6 TRBV14 CASSLTRTAGPLHF
. TRBJ2-7 TRBV28 CASSSDRAYEQYF
TRBD2 TRBJ2-1 TRBV5-1 CASSLDGGGATYNEQFF
. TRBJ2-6 TRBV21-1 CASRRDRGRSGANVLTF
. TRBJ1-1 TRBV7-6 CASSRDTYTEAFF
. TRBJ1-6 TRBV5-6 CASSPGMTINNSPLHF
TRBD1 TRBJ1-3 TRBV5-6 CASSLSWGTGAGNTIYF
. TRBJ1-5 TRBV6-5 CASSATVNQPQHF
. TRBJ2-3 TRBV27 CASGSTDTQYF
. TRBJ1-2 TRBV4-1 CASSQDWGGRGYTF
TRBD1 TRBJ2-3 TRBV5-1 CASSSGGSTDTQYF
. TRBJ1-1 TRBV5-1 CASRVNTEAFF
. TRBJ1-4 TRBV5-1 CASSNQGLDSRLARREKLFF
TRBD2 TRBJ2-3 TRBV20-1 CSATGGTQYF
TRBD1 TRBJ1-5 TRBV27 CASSLSWTGNQPQHF
. TRBJ2-5 TRBV7-2 CASSLAPSKETQYF
. TRBJ2-2 TRBV11-2 CASSRRGNTGELFF
TRBD1 TRBJ2-5 TRBV6-5 CASRPGTGKETQYF
. TRBJ1-4 TRBV5-1 CATSRGGATNEKLFF
TRBD1 TRBJ2-2 TRBV25-1 CASSEPRDRVESTGELFF
. TRBJ1-2 TRBV7-2 CASSRSGRSEGYTF
TRBD2 TRBJ2-7 TRBV4-2 CASSQVRGGADEQYF
. TRBJ1-1 TRBV9 CASSVVSGLDTEAFF
TRBD1 TRBJ2-7 TRBV6-1 CASSLRTGGDYEQYF
. . TRBV6-5 CASSPGSRREQYF
TRBD1 TRBJ2-7 TRBV30 CAWTVQGMINYEQYF
TRBD1 TRBJ2-5 TRBV5-6 CASSRLRQGWRASNF
TRBD1 TRBJ2-7 TRBV19 CASSIGTGYEQYF
TRBD1 TRBJ1-1 TRBV29-1 CSVVGQKYTEAFF
. TRBJ1-1 TRBV7-3 CASSSILGTEAFF
. TRBJ2-7 TRBV27 CASSLAPPGGSSYEQYF
. TRBJ1-5 TRBV10-3 CAISESGDGQPQHF
TRBD1 TRBJ1-1 TRBV6-1 CASSESRQGEKAFF
. TRBJ1-5 TRBV6-1 CASSTQGQLYQPQHF
. TRBJ2-7 TRBV13 CASSLGRRAYEQYF
. TRBJ1-5 TRBV6-5 CASSPSGGSNQPQHF
. TRBJ2-2 TRBV29-1 CSVVGRTHTGELFF
. TRBJ1-6 TRBV7-8 CASGAQGGFSPLHF
. TRBJ1-1 TRBV4-2 CASSRNTEAFF
. TRBJ2-6 TRBV6-5 CASSYSIGQGNVLTF
. TRBJ2-7 TRBV7-9 CASSLDPAGEQYF
. TRBJ2-2 TRBV19 CASSIVGYNTGELFF
TRBD1 TRBJ2-3 TRBV7-9 CASSSRGQSSEDTQYF
TRBD1 TRBJ1-1 TRBV5-4 CASSLGSAGTGKMNTEAFF
. TRBJ2-7 TRBV11-2 CASSLARANEQYF
. TRBJ1-4 TRBV27 CASSIRRGSNEKLFF
TRBD1 TRBJ2-5 TRBV28 CASGGQGGTQYF
. TRBJ1-2 TRBV6-1 CASSIGSNYGYTF
. TRBJ1-1 TRBV2 CASRAGDTEAFF
. TRBJ1-6 TRBV9 CASSPILDSPLHF
TRBD2 TRBJ2-3 TRBV6-5 CASSYFLAGGTDTQYF
. TRBJ2-7 TRBV5-4 CASSQASRGQGTYEQYF
TRBD2 TRBJ2-5 TRBV4-3 CASSRDLTSSETQYF
TRBD1 TRBJ1-2 TRBV5-6 CASSGTGTGGRGYTF
. TRBJ1-1 TRBV4-1 CASSRVRGEAFF
. TRBJ1-2 TRBV29-1 CSVEDADLRGYTF
. TRBJ2-2 TRBV19 CASSPGLGLTGELFF
. TRBJ1-2 TRBV9 CASSASDNYLGGYTF
TRBD1 TRBJ1-2 TRBV10-3 CATLPGQGAVYGYTF